This T cell receptor beta chain was recovered during a study of T cell repertoires in cytomegalovirus infection. Study details: It was recently identified HLA-C-restricted and well-studied HLA-B-restricted CMV epitopes that the study used. Indicated by public TCR beta signatures were CMV infection and matching HLA type.

Via MiXCR, TCRdb re-called the reads, giving one row per CDR3 protein. The table has about 890,000 distinct CDR3 sequences, about 33% seen once. Comments on this clonotype: As yet, its antigen is unknown.

There are 12 residues in the CDR3. Trimming removed 3 bases at V and 12 bases at J, with 15 bases between. Per germline, CDR1 MNHNS and CDR2 SASEGT. This clonotype was sampled from a human donor in good health (CMV status not recorded). Some clones in this sample may be carry-over from other donors' samples. The chain is built from TRBV6-1 and TRBJ2-7; D call uncertain. Sample: cultured CD8+ T cells from PBMCs, taken from culture after CMV antigen stimulation. CDR3 region: CASSENALGTYF. The DNA of the CDR3 is TGTGCCAGCAGTGAGAACGCCCTCGGCACGTACTTC.